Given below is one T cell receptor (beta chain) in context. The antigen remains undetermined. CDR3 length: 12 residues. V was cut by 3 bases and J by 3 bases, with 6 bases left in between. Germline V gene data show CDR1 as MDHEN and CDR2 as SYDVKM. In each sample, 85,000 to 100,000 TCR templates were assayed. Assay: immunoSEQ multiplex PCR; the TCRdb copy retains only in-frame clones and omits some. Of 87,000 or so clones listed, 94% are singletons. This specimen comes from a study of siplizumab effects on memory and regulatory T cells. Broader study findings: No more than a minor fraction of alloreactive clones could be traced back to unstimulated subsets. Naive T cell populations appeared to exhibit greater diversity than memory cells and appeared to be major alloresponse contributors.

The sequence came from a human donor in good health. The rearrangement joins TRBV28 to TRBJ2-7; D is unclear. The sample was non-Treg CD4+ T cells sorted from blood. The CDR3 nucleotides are TGTGCCAGCAGTTTGGGCGGCTACGAGCAGTACTTC. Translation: CASSLGGYEQYF. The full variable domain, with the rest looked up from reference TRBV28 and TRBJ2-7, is DVKVTQSSRYLVKRTGEKVFLECVQDMDHENMFWYRQDPGLGLRLIYFSYDVKMKEKGDIPEGYSVSREKKERFSLILESASTNQTSMYLCASSLGGYEQYFGPGTRLTVT.